Listed below are T cell receptor beta chains from one sample, sequenced in a study of blood T cell repertoires in COVID-19. The method was immunoSEQ multiplex PCR; TCRdb's version includes in-frame clones alone and lacks a portion of them. The sample yields 50,000 to 65,000 clones, more than 70% seen once. The sample comprised peripheral blood. The origin of the receptors is a human donor in a cohort sampled during active COVID-19. Both conserved end residues are part of each CDR3. A D gene is named only where the DNA matches it firmly.

d_gene,v_gene,j_gene,CDR3aa
TRBD1,TRBV12-5,TRBJ2-2,CASGLGGQGAFGELFF
-,TRBV2,TRBJ2-5,CASRGTGGETQYF
TRBD2,TRBV5-1,TRBJ2-5,CASSLAGGIETQYF
-,TRBV18,TRBJ2-7,CASRDGGLDEQYF
-,TRBV7-9,TRBJ1-6,CASSLPGGFSPLHF
-,TRBV27,TRBJ2-1,CASSLKGRAEFYNEQFF
-,TRBV5-4,TRBJ2-7,CASSLGHSYEQYF
-,TRBV18,TRBJ1-2,CASSPPSGTNYGYTF
TRBD1,TRBV19,TRBJ2-7,CASSIRTGGISYEQYF
TRBD2,TRBV27,TRBJ2-1,CASSSTSLSSSYNEQFF
TRBD1,TRBV2,TRBJ2-7,CASSEGGRGYEQYF
TRBD1,TRBV19,TRBJ1-2,CASSSTGRSGYGYTF
TRBD1,TRBV29-1,TRBJ1-2,CSVEGDRGGYTF
TRBD1,TRBV28,TRBJ1-2,CASSTYRGPVYGYTF
TRBD2,TRBV9,TRBJ2-7,CASSVGGTSGTYEQYF
TRBD1,TRBV3-1/TRBV3-2,TRBJ2-6,CASSQGTGYSGANVLTF
TRBD2,TRBV18,TRBJ2-3,CASSPRNVAGGTDTQYF
TRBD1,TRBV4-1,TRBJ1-6,CASSQDIGGTPLHF
-,TRBV6-6,TRBJ2-3,CASSSRDFFKYF
-,TRBV27,TRBJ1-1,CASNLGSQGVSEAFF
TRBD2,TRBV15,TRBJ2-1,CATSRVGSGSSYNEQFF
TRBD2,TRBV3-1/TRBV3-2,TRBJ2-7,CASSQGLATYEQYF
-,TRBV9,TRBJ1-6,CASSEYGNSYNSPLHF
TRBD2,TRBV7-3,TRBJ2-2,CASSNQAGAGELFF
TRBD2,TRBV5-1,TRBJ2-1,CASSLGGLAGGKVHEQFF
TRBD1,TRBV6-6,TRBJ1-2,CASRGQDYGYTF
-,TRBV11-2,TRBJ1-1,CASSLRSPRRSNTEAFF
-,TRBV29-1,TRBJ2-3,CSVVGGADTQYF
TRBD1,TRBV5-1,TRBJ2-5,CASSWRQGEETQYF
-,TRBV6-1,TRBJ2-5,CASSERSSKETQYF
TRBD1,TRBV12-5,TRBJ2-1,CASGPGQVGNEQFF
TRBD1,TRBV5-1,TRBJ2-1,CASSITGGNEQFF
-,TRBV11-2,TRBJ1-3,CASSRGSSSGNTIYF
TRBD1,TRBV18,TRBJ1-1,CASSRDRHTEAFF
TRBD2,TRBV29-1,TRBJ2-2,CSVGVGGDPGELFF